This T cell receptor (beta chain) was captured in a study of CD8 T cells in Susac syndrome. With random hexamers, reverse transcription was performed on roughly 0.5 to 1 ug of RNA. TCRdb itself ran the immunoSEQ multiplex PCR reads through MiXCR, one entry per CDR3 protein. The sample lists approximately 230,000 distinct CDR3 sequences, just over 90% seen once, with around 0.067% in the top ten. Trimming pared 1 base from V and 8 bases from J, leaving 11 bases between. Germline V gives CDR1 GTSNPN, CDR2 SVGIG (reference sequence). The CDR3 length is 12 residues. The rearrangement links TRBV30 to TRBJ1-2; D gene uncertain. The sequence was collected from a human donor with multiple sclerosis. The specimen was CD4+ T cells from PBMCs. The CDR3 DNA reads as TGTGCCTGGAGTGCCTACAGAGGCGGCTACACCTTC. It codes for CAWSAYRGGYTF.